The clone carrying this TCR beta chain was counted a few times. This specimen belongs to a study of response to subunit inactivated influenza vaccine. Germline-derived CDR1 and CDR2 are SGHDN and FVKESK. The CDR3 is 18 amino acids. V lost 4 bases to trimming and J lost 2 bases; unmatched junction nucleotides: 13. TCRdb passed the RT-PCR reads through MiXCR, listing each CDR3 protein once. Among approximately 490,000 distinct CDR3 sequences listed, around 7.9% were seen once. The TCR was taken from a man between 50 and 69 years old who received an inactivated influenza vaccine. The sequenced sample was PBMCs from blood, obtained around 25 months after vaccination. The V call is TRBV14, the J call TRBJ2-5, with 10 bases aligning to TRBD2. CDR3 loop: CASSPKASLAGFQETQYF. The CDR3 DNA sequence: TGTGCCAGCAGCCCCAAGGCATCACTAGCGGGATTTCAAGAGACCCAGTACTTC.